The sequence of this T cell receptor (beta chain) was determined in a study of cytomegalovirus exposure and HLA in healthy donors. Note on this clone: Its antigen is as yet unknown.

The germline gives CDR1 SGDLS, CDR2 YYNGEE. V was trimmed by 4 bases and J by 8 bases, leaving 18 bases between them. This CDR3 is built from 14 residues. Primers: 60 Vbeta forward and 13 Jbeta reverse. Some clones are missing from TCRdb's copy, which holds only in-frame ones; the method was immunoSEQ multiplex PCR. The repertoire holds some 190,000 clones, with approximately 80% as singletons. Study-wide results and limits: The study had only CMV serostatus as immune exposure information.

This chain connects TRBV9 to TRBJ1-1, with D hard to call. Sequencing was done on a sample of PBMCs. The receptor's source is a boy aged 2 to 10 in good health and CMV-seronegative. The CDR3 is CASSLSRSSGEAFF. The CDR3 region has the DNA TGTGCCAGCAGCCTGAGCCGATCGTCGGGGGAAGCTTTCTTT.